Described below is a single T cell receptor (beta chain) sequence and its context. The antigen is unknown. Naive CD8 populations comprised CD45RO-negative cells positively selected for CCR7, excluding terminally differentiated effector memory CD45RA+ cells. Measured with immunoSEQ multiplex PCR; TCRdb has only the in-frame clones, and not every one. The top ten hold 1.5% to 2% of the sample, which has about 1.9 million clones, about 93% seen once. These data come from a study of shared clonotypes between healthy human individuals. Findings and limits, study-wide: Even with large depth, rarefaction showed that sorted-subset sequencing was incomplete.

The V and J ends lost 3 bases and 8 bases, in that order; junction bases with no gene match: 4. The CDR3 totals 13 residues. Germline CDR1 is SEHNR and CDR2 is FQNEAQ (reference sequence). The sequence was obtained from a man aged 18 to 30 in good health. Some clones in this sample may be carry-over from other donors' samples. What was sequenced was naive CD8+ T cells from PBMCs. The chain links TRBV7-9 to TRBJ2-1; 7 bases are shared with TRBD2. The CDR3 reads CASSLRERYEQFF. CDR3 sequence (DNA): TGTGCCAGCAGCTTGCGGGAGCGGTATGAGCAGTTCTTC.